Shown below are 5 T cell receptor beta chains from a single sample sequenced in a study of T cells in women clearing cervical HPV infection. Sequenced by immunoSEQ multiplex PCR; TCRdb stores in-frame clones only, minus some. The sample has over 15,000 clones; the top ten hold approximately 3%. Sequencing used blood buffy coat. Source of these receptors: a woman aged 18-70 years with a cervical HPV16 infection that either progressed to CIN3+ or cleared (not recorded which).

As for this clone: Read data end 3 residues before the CDR3 end; the end is taken from the germline J gene. V usage is TRBV5-8 and J usage is TRBJ1-6; 9 bases map to TRBD1. Germline loops: CDR1 SGHTS, CDR2 YDEGEE. After removal of 0 bases from V and 10 bases from J, the junction contained 5 bases not matched to a gene. This CDR3 is 15 amino acids long. CDR3 loop: CASSLGDRVYSPLHF. CDR3 DNA (partial): TGTGCCAGCAGCTTGGGGGACAGGGTCTACTCACCC.

About this clone: The CDR3 is cut off 3 residues early in the read; its end comes from the germline J gene. The V and J genes are TRBV28 and TRBJ1-2; the match to TRBD1 covers 8 bases. The CDR3 length is 15 residues. Per germline, CDR1 MDHEN and CDR2 SYDVKM. V gave up 1 base and J gave up 4 bases; unmatched junction bases: 5. The sequenced part of the CDR3 DNA is TGTGCCAGCAGTTTATTTCCAGGGGGCAGCTATGGC. Translating it yields CASSLFPGGSYG. The whole CDR3 region reads CASSLFPGGSYGYTF.

Turning to this clone: The read halts 3 residues ahead of the CDR3 end, with the missing end drawn from the germline J gene. The chain carries TRBV5-4 and TRBJ1-2; no clear D. Trimming removed 4 bases at V and 4 bases at J, with 14 bases between. This CDR3 spans 14 amino acids. Germline CDR1 SGHNT, CDR2 YYREEE (reference sequence). CDR3 amino acids: CASSRRGLGYGYTF. The DNA read from the CDR3 is TGTGCCAGCAGCCGGCGGGGATTAGGCTATGGC.

The DNA read from the CDR3 is TGTGCCAGCAGCCAAGAAGAGGTAGCGGGGTCCTACGAG. Encoded protein: CASSQEEVAGSYE. The complete CDR3 protein is CASSQEEVAGSYEQYF. This chain connects TRBV14 to TRBJ2-7; 8 bases line up with TRBD2. The read comes to an end 3 residues before the CDR3 does, leaving the germline J gene to fill in the end. Germline lookup yields CDR1 SGHDN and CDR2 FVKESK. V was clipped by 0 bases and J by 1 base; unmatched bases: 5. The CDR3 contains 16 residues.

Details on this clone: The missing CDR3 end, 3 residues past where the read stops, is filled in from the germline J gene. The chain links TRBV28 to TRBJ2-7, with 8 bases that match TRBD1. V dropped 3 bases and J dropped 6; count of bases not matched to a gene: 7. CDR1 MDHEN and CDR2 SYDVKM come from the germline V gene. This CDR3 has 14 amino acids. The part of the CDR3 DNA that was read is TGTGCCAGCAGTTTGGGACAGGAGGGGCGCGAG. Encoded protein: CASSLGQEGRE. The full CDR3 protein reads CASSLGQEGREQYF.